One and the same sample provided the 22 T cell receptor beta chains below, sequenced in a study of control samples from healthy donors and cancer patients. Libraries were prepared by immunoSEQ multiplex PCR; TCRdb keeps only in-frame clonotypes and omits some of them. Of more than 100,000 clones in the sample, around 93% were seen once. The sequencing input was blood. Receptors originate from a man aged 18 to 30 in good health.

The CDR3 sequence: CASSPRSGGARQFF. DNA for the CDR3: TGTGCCAGCAGCCCACGTAGCGGGGGGGCGAGGCAGTTCTTC. The rearrangement uses TRBV3-1 (or the pseudogene TRBV3-2) and TRBJ2-1; 11 bases are a match to TRBD2. The CDR3 has 14 amino acids. The trim removed 4 bases at V and 12 bases at J, leaving 8 bases unmatched. The germline V gene has CDR1 LGHDT and CDR2 YNNKEL (reference sequence).

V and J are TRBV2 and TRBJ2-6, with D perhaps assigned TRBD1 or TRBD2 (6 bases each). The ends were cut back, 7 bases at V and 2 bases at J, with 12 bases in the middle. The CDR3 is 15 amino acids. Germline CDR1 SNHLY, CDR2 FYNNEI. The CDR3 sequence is CASIKGGTGANVLTF. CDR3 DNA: TGTGCCAGCATAAAGGGGGGAACTGGGGCCAACGTCCTGACTTTC.

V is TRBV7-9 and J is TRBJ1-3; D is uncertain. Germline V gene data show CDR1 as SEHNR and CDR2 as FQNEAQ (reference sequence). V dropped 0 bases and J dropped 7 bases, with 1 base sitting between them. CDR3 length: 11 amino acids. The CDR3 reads CASSLANTIYF. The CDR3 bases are TGTGCCAGCAGCTTAGCGAACACCATATATTTT. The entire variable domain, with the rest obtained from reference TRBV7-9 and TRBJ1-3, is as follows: DTGVSQNPRHKITKRGQNVTFRCDPISEHNRLYWYRQTLGQGPEFLTYFQNEAQLEKSRLLSDRFSAERPKGSFSTLEIQRTEQGDSAMYLCASSLANTIYFGEGSWLTVV.

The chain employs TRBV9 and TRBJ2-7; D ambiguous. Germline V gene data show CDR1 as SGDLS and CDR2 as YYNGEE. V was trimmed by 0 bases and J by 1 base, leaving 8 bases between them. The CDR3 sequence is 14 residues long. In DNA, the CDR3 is TGTGCCAGCAGCGTAGAAGCCAGATCCTACGAGCAGTACTTC. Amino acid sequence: CASSVEARSYEQYF.

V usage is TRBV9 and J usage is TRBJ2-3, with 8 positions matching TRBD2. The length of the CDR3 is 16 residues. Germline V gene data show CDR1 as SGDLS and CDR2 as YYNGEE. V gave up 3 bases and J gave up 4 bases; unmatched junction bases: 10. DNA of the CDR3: TGTGCCAGCAGCGGACTTACCGCGGGGGGCCCAGATACGCAGTATTTT. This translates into CASSGLTAGGPDTQYF.

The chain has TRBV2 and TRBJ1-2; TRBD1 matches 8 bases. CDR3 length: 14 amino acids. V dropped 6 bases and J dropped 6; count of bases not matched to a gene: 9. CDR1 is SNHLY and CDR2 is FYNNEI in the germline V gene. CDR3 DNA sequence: TGTGCCAGCAGGGACTCGACAGGGGCGGATGGCTACACCTTC. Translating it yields CASRDSTGADGYTF.

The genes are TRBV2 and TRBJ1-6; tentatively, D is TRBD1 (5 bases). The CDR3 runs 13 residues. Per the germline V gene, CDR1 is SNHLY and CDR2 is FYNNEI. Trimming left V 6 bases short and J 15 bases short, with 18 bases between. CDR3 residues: CASRQWGDRVLHF. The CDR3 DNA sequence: TGTGCCAGCAGACAGTGGGGCGATCGGGTCCTCCACTTT.

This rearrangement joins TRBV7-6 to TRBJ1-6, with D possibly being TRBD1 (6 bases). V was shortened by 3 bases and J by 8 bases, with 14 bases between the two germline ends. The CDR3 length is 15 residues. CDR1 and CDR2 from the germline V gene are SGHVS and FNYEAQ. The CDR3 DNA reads TGTGCCAGCAGCTTGACCTCCTCAGGGGATTCACCCCTCCACTTT. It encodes CASSLTSSGDSPLHF.

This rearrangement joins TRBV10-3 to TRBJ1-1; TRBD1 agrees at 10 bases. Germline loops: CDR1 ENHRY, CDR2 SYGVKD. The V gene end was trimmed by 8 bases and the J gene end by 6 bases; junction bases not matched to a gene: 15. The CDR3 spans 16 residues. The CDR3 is CAIGVIGGTGDSEAFF. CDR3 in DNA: TGTGCCATCGGAGTAATAGGTGGGACAGGGGACTCTGAAGCTTTCTTT.

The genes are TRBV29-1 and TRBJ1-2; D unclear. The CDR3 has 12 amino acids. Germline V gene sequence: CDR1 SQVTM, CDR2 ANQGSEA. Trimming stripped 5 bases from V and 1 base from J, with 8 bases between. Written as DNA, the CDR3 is TGCAGCGTTTGGTCCAGTAACTATGGCTACACCTTC. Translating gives CSVWSSNYGYTF.

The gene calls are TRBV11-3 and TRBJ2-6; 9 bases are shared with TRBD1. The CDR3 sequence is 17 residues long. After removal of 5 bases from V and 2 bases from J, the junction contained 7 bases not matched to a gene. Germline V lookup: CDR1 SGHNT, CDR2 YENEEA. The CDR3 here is CASSPRTGEPGANVLTF. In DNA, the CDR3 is TGTGCCAGCAGCCCCCGGACAGGGGAGCCTGGGGCCAACGTCCTGACTTTC. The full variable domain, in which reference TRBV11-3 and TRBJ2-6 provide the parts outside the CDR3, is EAGVVQSPRYKIIEKKQPVAFWCNPISGHNTLYWYLQNLGQGPELLIRYENEEAVDDSQLPKDRFSAERLKGVDSTLKIQPAELGDSAVYLCASSPRTGEPGANVLTFGAGSRLTVL.

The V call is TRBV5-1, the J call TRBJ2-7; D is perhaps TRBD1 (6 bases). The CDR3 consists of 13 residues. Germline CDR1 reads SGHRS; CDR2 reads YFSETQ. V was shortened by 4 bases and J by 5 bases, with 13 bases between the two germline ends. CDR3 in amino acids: CASSHLQGNEQYF. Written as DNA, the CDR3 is TGCGCCAGCAGCCACTTACAGGGTAACGAGCAGTACTTC.

CDR3 amino acids: CASSLSGVADEQYF. The CDR3 bases are TGTGCCAGCAGCTTGTCAGGGGTTGCCGACGAGCAGTACTTC. The rearrangement joins TRBV5-6 to TRBJ2-7; tentative D call: TRBD1 (6 bases). The CDR3 runs to 14 residues. V lost 1 base to trimming and J lost 5 bases, with 13 bases between them. Germline CDR1 is SGHDT and CDR2 is YYEEEE. The variable domain in full, with the rest retrieved from reference TRBV5-6 and TRBJ2-7, is DAGVTQSPTHLIKTRGQQVTLRCSPKSGHDTVSWYQQALGQGPQFIFQYYEEEERQRGNFPDRFSGHQFPNYSSELNVNALLLGDSALYLCASSLSGVADEQYFGPGTRLTVT.

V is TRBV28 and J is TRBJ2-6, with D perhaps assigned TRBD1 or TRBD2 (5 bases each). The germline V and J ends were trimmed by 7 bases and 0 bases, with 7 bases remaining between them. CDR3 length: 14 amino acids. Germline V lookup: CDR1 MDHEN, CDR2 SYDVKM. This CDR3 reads CASKGSSGANVLTF. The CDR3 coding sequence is TGTGCCAGCAAGGGGAGCTCTGGGGCCAACGTCCTGACTTTC.

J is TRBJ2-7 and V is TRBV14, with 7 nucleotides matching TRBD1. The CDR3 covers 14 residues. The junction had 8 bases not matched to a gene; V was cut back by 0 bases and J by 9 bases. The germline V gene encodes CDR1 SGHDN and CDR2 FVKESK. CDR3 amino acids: CASSQDGRTGWQYF. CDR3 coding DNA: TGTGCCAGCAGCCAAGATGGAAGGACAGGCTGGCAGTACTTC.

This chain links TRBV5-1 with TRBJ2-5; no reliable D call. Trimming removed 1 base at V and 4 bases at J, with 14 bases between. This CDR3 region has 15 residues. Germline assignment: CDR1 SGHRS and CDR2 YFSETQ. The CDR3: CASSLMSGVGETQYF. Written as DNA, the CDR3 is TGCGCCAGCAGCTTGATGTCTGGGGTCGGAGAGACCCAGTACTTC.

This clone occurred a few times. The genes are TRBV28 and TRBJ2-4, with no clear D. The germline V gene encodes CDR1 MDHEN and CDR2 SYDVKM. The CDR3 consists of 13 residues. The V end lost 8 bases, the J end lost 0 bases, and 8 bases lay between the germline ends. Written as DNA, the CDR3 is TGTGCCAGCTCGACGGGAGCCAAAAACATTCAGTACTTC. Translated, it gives CASSTGAKNIQYF. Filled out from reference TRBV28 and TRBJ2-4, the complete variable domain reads DVKVTQSSRYLVKRTGEKVFLECVQDMDHENMFWYRQDPGLGLRLIYFSYDVKMKEKGDIPEGYSVSREKKERFSLILESASTNQTSMYLCASSTGAKNIQYFGAGTRLSVL.

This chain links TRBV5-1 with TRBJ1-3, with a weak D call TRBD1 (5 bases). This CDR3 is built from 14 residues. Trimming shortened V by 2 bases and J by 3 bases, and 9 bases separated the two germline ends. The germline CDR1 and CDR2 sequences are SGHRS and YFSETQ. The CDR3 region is CASSFAGYGNTIYF. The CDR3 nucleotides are TGCGCCAGCAGCTTTGCAGGGTATGGAAACACCATATATTTT.

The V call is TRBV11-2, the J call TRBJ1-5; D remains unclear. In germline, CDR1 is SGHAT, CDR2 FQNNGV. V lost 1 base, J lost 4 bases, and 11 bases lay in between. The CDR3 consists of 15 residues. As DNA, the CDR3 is TGTGCCAGCAGCTTAGGTACATACGGGAATCAGCCCCAGCATTTT. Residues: CASSLGTYGNQPQHF.

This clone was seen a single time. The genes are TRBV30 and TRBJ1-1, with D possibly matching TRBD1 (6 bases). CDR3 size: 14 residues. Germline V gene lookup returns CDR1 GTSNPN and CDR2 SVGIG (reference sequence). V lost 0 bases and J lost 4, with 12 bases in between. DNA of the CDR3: TGTGCCTGGAGTGTCACGGGGGCCGGCACTGAAGCTTTCTTT. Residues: CAWSVTGAGTEAFF.

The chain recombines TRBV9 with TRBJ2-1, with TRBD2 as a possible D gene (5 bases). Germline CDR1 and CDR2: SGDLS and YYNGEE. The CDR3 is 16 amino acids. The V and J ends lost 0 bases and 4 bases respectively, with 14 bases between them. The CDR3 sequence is CASSVDNPRGYNEQFF. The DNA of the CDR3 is TGTGCCAGCAGCGTAGATAACCCTCGGGGTTACAATGAGCAGTTCTTC.

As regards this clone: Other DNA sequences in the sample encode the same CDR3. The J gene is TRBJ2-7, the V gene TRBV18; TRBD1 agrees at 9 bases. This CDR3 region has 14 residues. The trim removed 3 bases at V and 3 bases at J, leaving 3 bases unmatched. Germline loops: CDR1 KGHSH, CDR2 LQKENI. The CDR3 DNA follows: TGTGCCAGCTCACCGGGACAGGGAAACTACGAGCAGTACTTC. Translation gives CASSPGQGNYEQYF. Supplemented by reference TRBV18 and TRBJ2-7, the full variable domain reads NAGVMQNPRHLVRRRGQEARLRCSPMKGHSHVYWYRQLPEEGLKFMVYLQKENIIDESGMPKERFSAEFPKEGPSILRIQQVVRGDSAAYFCASSPGQGNYEQYFGPGTRLTVT.